This T cell receptor beta chain was observed in a study of T cell changes during pregnancy in multiple sclerosis. To note about this clone: Its ends do not fully match the called genes, so a read error is possible.

The CDR3 is 14 residues long. Germline assignment: CDR1 SQVTM and CDR2 ANQGSEA. Assay: immunoSEQ multiplex PCR; the TCRdb copy retains only in-frame clones and omits some. The data show just over 40,000 clones, 70% to 90% seen once. The TCR originated in a female donor with multiple sclerosis, enrolled in a pregnancy study. V and J are TRBV29-1 and TRBJ1-2, with 7 bases that match TRBD1. The material sequenced was CD4+ T cells from peripheral blood mononuclear cells, taken in the first trimester of pregnancy. Written as DNA, the CDR3 is TGCAGTGTTGGATCAGACAGGGTTAACTATGGCTACACCTTC. This codes for CSVGSDRVNYGYTF.